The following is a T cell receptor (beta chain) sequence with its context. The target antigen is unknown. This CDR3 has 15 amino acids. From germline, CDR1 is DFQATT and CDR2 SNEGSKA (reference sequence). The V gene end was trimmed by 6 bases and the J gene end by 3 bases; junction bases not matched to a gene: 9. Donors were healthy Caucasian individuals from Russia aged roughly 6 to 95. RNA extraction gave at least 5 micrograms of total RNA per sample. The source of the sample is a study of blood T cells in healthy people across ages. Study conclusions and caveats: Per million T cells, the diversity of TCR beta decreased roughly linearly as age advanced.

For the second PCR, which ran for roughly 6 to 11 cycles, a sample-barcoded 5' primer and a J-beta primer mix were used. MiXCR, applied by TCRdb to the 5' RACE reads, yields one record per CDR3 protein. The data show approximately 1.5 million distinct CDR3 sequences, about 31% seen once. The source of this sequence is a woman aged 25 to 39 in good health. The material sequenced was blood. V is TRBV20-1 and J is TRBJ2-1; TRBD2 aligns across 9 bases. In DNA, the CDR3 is TGCAGTGCAGAAACCGGGACTAGCCTCTACAATGAGCAGTTCTTC. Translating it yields CSAETGTSLYNEQFF.